Below, 18 T cell receptor beta chains from the same sample are listed, as sequenced in a study of blood T cell repertoires in COVID-19. Clones were sequenced by immunoSEQ multiplex PCR, and TCRdb holds only the in-frame ones, with some missing. The top ten clones hold 13% of a sample with about 150,000 clones, about 83% of them seen once. Sequencing was carried out using peripheral blood. Source of these receptors: a man in his 70s who had recovered from COVID-19.

V is TRBV19 and J is TRBJ2-1; 16 bases are shared with TRBD2. The V and J ends lost 4 bases and 0 bases, in that order; junction bases with no gene match: 9. This CDR3 region has 20 residues. Germline V CDR1 and CDR2: LNHDA, SQIVND (reference sequence). Here the CDR3 reads CASSSLGTSGRALSYNEQFF. CDR3 DNA: TGTGCCAGTAGTAGTCTGGGGACTAGCGGGAGGGCCCTCTCCTACAATGAGCAGTTCTTC. Supplemented by reference TRBV19 and TRBJ2-1, the full variable domain reads DGGITQSPKYLFRKEGQNVTLSCEQNLNHDAMYWYRQDPGQGLRLIYYSQIVNDFQKGDIAEGYSVSREKKESFPLTVTSAQKNPTAFYLCASSSLGTSGRALSYNEQFFGPGTRLTVL.

In its sample, this clone was seen once. The V gene is TRBV3-1 (or the pseudogene TRBV3-2), the J gene TRBJ2-5, with 9 bases that match TRBD1. The CDR3 is 16 amino acids. With 5 bases clipped from V and 5 bases from J, the junction kept 12 bases outside the gene matches. Germline CDR1 reads LGHDT; CDR2 reads YNNKEL (reference sequence). The CDR3 loop is CASSARTGDLGETQYF. The CDR3 DNA follows: TGTGCCAGCAGCGCCCGGACAGGGGATCTAGGGGAGACCCAGTACTTC.

The count of this clone is one. The genes are TRBV2 and TRBJ1-2; TRBD1 agrees at 7 bases. Germline CDR1 and CDR2: SNHLY and FYNNEI. V shed 7 bases, J shed 8 bases, and the junction held 16 bases outside the gene matches. The CDR3 consists of 15 residues. CDR3 in amino acids: CASKSVSSRGLGYTF. CDR3 nucleotides: TGTGCCAGCAAATCAGTTTCGAGCAGGGGGTTAGGCTACACCTTC.

This clone was counted at least ten times. The chain combines TRBV19 with TRBJ1-5; D is unclear. The CDR3 has 14 residues. The V end lost 3 bases, the J end lost 7 bases, and 13 bases lay between the germline ends. Germline lookup yields CDR1 LNHDA and CDR2 SQIVND (reference sequence). For the CDR3, the DNA is TGTGCCAGTAGTATTGCCGCGCCGAACCAGCCCCAGCATTTT. This encodes CASSIAAPNQPQHF.

The genes are TRBV15 and TRBJ2-4; D is possibly TRBD2 (6 bases). Germline V gene sequence: CDR1 LNHNV, CDR2 YYDKDF (reference sequence). The CDR3 sequence is 15 residues long. The V gene lost 5 bases and the J gene lost 2 bases, with 13 bases spanning the gap. The CDR3 protein is CATSGQGGSKNIQYF. The CDR3 nucleotides are TGTGCCACCAGCGGCCAAGGAGGGTCCAAAAACATTCAGTACTTC.

The chain is built from TRBV27 and TRBJ2-7, with 8 bases identical to TRBD1. The CDR3 extends over 14 amino acids. Trimming cost V 2 bases and J 5 bases; bases outside gene matches: 5. Germline V gene sequence: CDR1 MNHEY, CDR2 SMNVEV (reference sequence). CDR3 sequence (DNA): TGTGCCAGCAGTTTAACCCCAGGGGGCGACGAGCAGTACTTC. It translates to CASSLTPGGDEQYF.

The genes are TRBV19 and TRBJ2-7, with a tentative D call TRBD1 (6 bases). Germline V CDR1 and CDR2: LNHDA, SQIVND (reference sequence). CDR3 length equals 15 residues. V was trimmed by 4 bases and J by 2 bases, leaving 15 bases between them. The CDR3 here is CASSNPSGATYEQYF. CDR3 in DNA: TGTGCCAGTAGTAACCCCTCAGGGGCCACCTACGAGCAGTACTTC.

This clone came up once. The chain carries TRBV11-2 and TRBJ2-6; possibly TRBD2 for D (6 bases). The CDR3 loop spans 16 amino acids. Germline assignment: CDR1 SGHAT and CDR2 FQNNGV. V lost 2 bases and J lost 0, with 8 bases in between. CDR3 amino acids: CASSLPGSSGANVLTF. The CDR3 region has the DNA TGTGCCAGCAGCTTACCCGGGAGCTCTGGGGCCAACGTCCTGACTTTC.

The CDR3 protein is CASSRDRPYEQYF. The CDR3 DNA follows: TGCGCCAGCAGCCGGGACAGACCATACGAGCAGTACTTC. The chain joins TRBV5-1 to TRBJ2-7, with 7 bases fitting TRBD1. Germline V CDR1 and CDR2: SGHRS, YFSETQ. Trimming took 4 bases from V and 4 from J; bases not matched to a gene: 5. This CDR3 contains 13 residues.

The chain recombines TRBV29-1 with TRBJ2-3, with TRBD2 matching 11 bases. CDR1 SQVTM and CDR2 ANQGSEA come from the germline V gene. The CDR3 runs 14 residues. Trimming took 6 bases from V and 3 from J; bases not matched to a gene: 5. The CDR3 protein is CSVNLAGGTDTQYF. DNA of the CDR3: TGCAGCGTGAATTTAGCGGGAGGGACAGATACGCAGTATTTT.

The sample holds one count of this clone. The chain has TRBV6-1 and TRBJ1-3; D is unresolved. Germline-derived CDR1 and CDR2 are MNHNS and SASEGT. The CDR3 is made up of 13 amino acids. Trimming pared 3 bases from V and 11 bases from J, leaving 14 bases between. DNA of the CDR3: TGTGCCAGCAGTGAGGGCAGACCTTTGGCCATATATTTT. It yields the protein CASSEGRPLAIYF.

This chain uses TRBV19 with TRBJ2-5, with a weak D call TRBD2 (6 bases). Germline V lookup: CDR1 LNHDA, CDR2 SQIVND (reference sequence). Trimming pared 1 base from V and 1 base from J, leaving 10 bases between. This CDR3 comprises 15 residues. The chain's CDR3 is CASSIVGGIQETQYF. Written as DNA, the CDR3 is TGTGCCAGTAGTATAGTGGGGGGTATCCAAGAGACCCAGTACTTC.

About this clone itself: Lacking the conserved final phenylalanine or tryptophan, this CDR3 likely reflects a read error. This chain connects TRBV5-1 to TRBJ1-6; TRBD1 aligns across 9 bases. The V gene end was trimmed by 0 bases and the J gene end by 10 bases; junction bases not matched to a gene: 5. Germline CDR1 reads SGHRS; CDR2 reads YFSETQ. The CDR3 sequence is 15 residues long. The CDR3 sequence: CASSLEGQGVSPLHL. The DNA of the CDR3 is TGCGCCAGCAGCTTGGAGGGACAGGGAGTGTCACCCCTCCACCTT.

This clone appeared a few times. CDR3: CASSPYGARIYGYTF. CDR3 nucleotides: TGTGCCAGCAGTCCCTACGGAGCTCGTATATATGGCTACACCTTC. The V call is TRBV27, the J call TRBJ1-2; D is undetermined. The CDR3 is 15 amino acids. CDR1 MNHEY and CDR2 SMNVEV come from the germline V gene (reference sequence). Trimming removed 5 bases from V and 5 bases from J, with 18 bases in between.

The J gene is TRBJ2-2, the V gene TRBV5-1; D is uncertain. The germline CDR1 and CDR2 sequences are SGHRS and YFSETQ. The V gene lost 1 base and the J gene lost 4 bases, with 11 bases spanning the gap. The CDR3 contains 15 residues. The DNA of the CDR3 is TGCGCCAGCAGCTTGTACGACACGCTCACCGGGGAGCTGTTTTTT. It is translated as CASSLYDTLTGELFF.

The V gene is TRBV10-1, the J gene TRBJ2-1, with 10 bases identical to TRBD2. From germline, CDR1 is WNHNN and CDR2 SYGVQD (reference sequence). V shed 6 bases and J 6 bases; nucleotides not matched to a gene: 8. This CDR3 region has 15 residues. The CDR3 nucleotides are TGCGCCAGCAGCCTCACTAGCGGGATTTTCAATGAGCAGTTCTTC. Protein product: CASSLTSGIFNEQFF.

This clone was seen ten or more times. V gene TRBV7-8 combines with J gene TRBJ1-5; D may be TRBD1 (5 bases). This CDR3 is built from 15 residues. Deletions cut 2 bases from V and 7 bases from J, with 15 bases between. Germline V gene lookup returns CDR1 SGHVS and CDR2 FQNEAQ. The CDR3: CASSLNQAGRQPQHF. DNA of the CDR3: TGTGCCAGCAGCTTAAACCAAGCAGGGCGCCAGCCCCAGCATTTT.

This chain links TRBV5-5 with TRBJ2-1, with a tentative D call TRBD1 (6 bases). The CDR3 covers 13 residues. Per germline, CDR1 SGHKS and CDR2 YYEKEE (reference sequence). Between the trimmed V and J ends, which lost 1 base and 9 bases, there was a span of 11 bases. CDR3 in amino acids: CASSLQGQLEQFF. The CDR3 bases are TGTGCCAGCAGCTTGCAAGGACAGCTTGAGCAGTTCTTC.